The 24 T cell receptor beta chains below were found in one sample sequenced in a study of OX40 agonist ivuxolimab in advanced cancers. TCRdb's copy holds only in-frame clones and misses some; the assay was immunoSEQ multiplex PCR. The sample contains about 67,000 clones, about 89% of which appear only once. Sample: CD4+ or CD8+ T cells sorted from blood, taken in a trial of the OX40 agonist ivuxolimab. These receptors were obtained from an adult with an advanced solid tumor such as melanoma, head and neck, liver or kidney cancer.

The genes are TRBV7-2 and TRBJ2-2; D gene ambiguous. The CDR3 covers 13 residues. Germline CDR1 and CDR2: SGHTA and FQGNSA. Trimming pared 5 bases from V and 3 bases from J, leaving 7 bases between. In DNA form, the CDR3 reads TGTGCCAGCAGCAACTATTACACCGGGGAGCTGTTTTTT. This codes for CASSNYYTGELFF. Complete variable domain (other parts from reference TRBV7-2 and TRBJ2-2): GAGVSQSPSNKVTEKGKDVELRCDPISGHTALYWYRQSLGQGLEFLIYFQGNSAPDKSGLPSDRFSAERTGGSVSTLTIQRTQQEDSAVYLCASSNYYTGELFFGEGSRLTVL.

This clone came up a few times. CDR3 sequence (DNA): TGTGCCTGGAGTTTGGGCAGAGTCAGCGGGATTACCTACGAGCAGTACTTC. Residues: CAWSLGRVSGITYEQYF. J is TRBJ2-7 and V is TRBV30, with TRBD2 identical over 7 bases. Unmatched junction bases numbered 15, after V lost 2 bases and J lost 2 bases. The germline V gene has CDR1 GTSNPN and CDR2 SVGIG (reference sequence). This CDR3 is built from 17 residues.

The chain carries TRBV18 and TRBJ1-1; no firm D call. There are 15 residues in the CDR3. Germline V gene data show CDR1 as KGHSH and CDR2 as LQKENI. V lost 6 bases and J lost 0, with 14 bases in between. In DNA form, the CDR3 reads TGTGCCAGCTCCACGGGATCAGGAATGAACACTGAAGCTTTCTTT. Its protein is CASSTGSGMNTEAFF. Together with reference TRBV18 and TRBJ1-1, the CDR3 gives the full variable domain: NAGVMQNPRHLVRRRGQEARLRCSPMKGHSHVYWYRQLPEEGLKFMVYLQKENIIDESGMPKERFSAEFPKEGPSILRIQQVVRGDSAAYFCASSTGSGMNTEAFFGQGTRLTVV.

V is TRBV5-1 and J is TRBJ2-7; maybe TRBD2 (5 bases). CDR3 length: 14 residues. Germline V gene lookup returns CDR1 SGHRS and CDR2 YFSETQ. With 1 base removed from V and 7 bases from J, the gap between germline ends came to 15 bases. The CDR3 bases are TGCGCCAGCAGCTTGAACAGCGGCCTAGGGGAGCAGTACTTC. Translated, it gives CASSLNSGLGEQYF. Variable domain in full (rest from reference TRBV5-1 and TRBJ2-7): KAGVTQTPRYLIKTRGQQVTLSCSPISGHRSVSWYQQTPGQGLQFLFEYFSETQRNKGNFPGRFSGRQFSNSRSEMNVSTLELGDSALYLCASSLNSGLGEQYFGPGTRLTVT.

This sequence joins TRBV7-9 and TRBJ2-6, with 8 nucleotides matching TRBD2. There are 17 residues in the CDR3. Germline V CDR1 and CDR2: SEHNR, FQNEAQ (reference sequence). J gave up 0 bases and V 1 base, and 2 bases lay outside the gene matches. The CDR3 spells CASSLGLASSGANVLTF. CDR3 DNA sequence: TGTGCCAGCAGCTTAGGACTAGCGTCCTCTGGGGCCAACGTCCTGACTTTC.

This sequence joins TRBV6-1 and TRBJ1-6; no definite D call. Germline loops: CDR1 MNHNS, CDR2 SASEGT. V was pared by 1 base and J by 6 bases, with 13 bases between. The CDR3 runs 16 residues. The CDR3 here is CASSEEIGVGNSPLHF. CDR3 coding DNA: TGTGCCAGCAGTGAAGAAATTGGGGTAGGTAATTCACCCCTCCACTTT.

The genes are TRBV11-3 and TRBJ1-5; tentatively, D is TRBD1 (6 bases). This CDR3 has 13 residues. Trimming cost V 1 base and J 7 bases, with 8 bases left between them. Germline CDR1 and CDR2: SGHNT and YENEEA. The CDR3, as DNA: TGTGCCAGCAGCTTAGGGAGGGGGCAGCCCCAGCATTTT. Encoded protein: CASSLGRGQPQHF.

This chain uses TRBV6-6 with TRBJ1-1; the match to TRBD1 covers 8 bases. The CDR3 consists of 12 residues. Germline CDR1 and CDR2: MNHNY and SVGAGI (reference sequence). Losses at the gene ends were 11 bases for V and 10 bases for J; bases not matched to a gene: 12. CDR3 in amino acids: CACELGDRPAFF. CDR3 coding DNA: TGTGCCTGCGAGTTAGGGGACAGGCCAGCTTTCTTT.

The V gene is TRBV19, the J gene TRBJ1-6, with a possible D match to TRBD1 (6 bases). V lost 9 bases and J 10 bases, leaving 13 bases between the germline ends. This CDR3 contains 12 residues. Germline V gives CDR1 LNHDA, CDR2 SQIVND (reference sequence). The DNA of the CDR3 is TGTGCCAGCCGGGACACCGAATCACCCCTCCACTTT. Translating it yields CASRDTESPLHF.

The rearrangement links TRBV20-1 to TRBJ2-1, with D unclear. The germline gives CDR1 DFQATT, CDR2 SNEGSKA (reference sequence). The CDR3 runs 11 residues. V lost 4 bases, J lost 8 bases, and 9 bases lay in between. The CDR3 sequence is CSAIVFDEQFF. CDR3 DNA: TGCAGTGCTATAGTGTTCGATGAGCAGTTCTTC.

The genes are TRBV19 and TRBJ2-7; 15 bases fit TRBD2. Germline V gives CDR1 LNHDA, CDR2 SQIVND (reference sequence). This CDR3 has 15 residues. Trimming took 3 bases from V and 5 from J; bases not matched to a gene: 2. CDR3 bases: TGTGCCAGTAGTATGGGACTAGCGGGAGGAAACGAGCAGTACTTC. Protein sequence: CASSMGLAGGNEQYF.

The chain has TRBV28 and TRBJ1-1; tentatively, D is TRBD1 (5 bases). Germline V CDR1 and CDR2: MDHEN, SYDVKM. The CDR3 is 15 amino acids. The V end lost 7 bases, the J end lost 0 bases, and 15 bases lay between the germline ends. The CDR3 nucleotides are TGTGCCAGCACCCCTCCGACAGTCATGAACACTGAAGCTTTCTTT. Its protein product is CASTPPTVMNTEAFF.

The V call is TRBV18, the J call TRBJ2-5; D gene uncertain. CDR3 length equals 13 residues. Trimming removed 3 bases at V and 1 base at J, with 6 bases between. Germline-derived CDR1 and CDR2 are KGHSH and LQKENI. For the CDR3, the DNA is TGTGCCAGCTCACCGTCCACCCAAGAGACCCAGTACTTC. Protein product: CASSPSTQETQYF.

In DNA, the CDR3 is TGTGCCAGCATGGGGGACGGCGATACGCAGTATTTT. This translates into CASMGDGDTQYF. V usage is TRBV2 and J usage is TRBJ2-3; D is perhaps TRBD1 or TRBD2 (5 bases each). This CDR3 comprises 12 residues. Germline assignment: CDR1 SNHLY and CDR2 FYNNEI. Trimming took off 7 bases at V and 6 bases at J, with 11 bases between the two ends.

The rearrangement joins TRBV28 to TRBJ2-7; TRBD1 agrees at 12 bases. The CDR3 is made up of 14 amino acids. J lost 5 bases, V lost 8 bases, and 7 bases had no gene match. Germline V lookup: CDR1 MDHEN, CDR2 SYDVKM. CDR3 nucleotides: TGTGCCAGCGGCCCAGGGACAGGGGGCCACGAGCAGTACTTC. Amino acids: CASGPGTGGHEQYF.

This chain uses TRBV6-5 with TRBJ1-1; TRBD1 is a possible D gene (5 bases). From germline, CDR1 is MNHEY and CDR2 SVGAGI. This CDR3 contains 15 residues. Trimming removed 0 bases at V and 7 bases at J, with 15 bases between. The CDR3 is CASSYSGAKWDEAFF. CDR3 in DNA: TGTGCCAGCAGTTACTCTGGGGCCAAATGGGATGAAGCTTTCTTT.

The chain is built from TRBV30 and TRBJ2-3; D gene unclear. The V end was cut by 0 bases, the J end by 0 bases, with 13 bases between. CDR1 and CDR2 from the germline V gene are GTSNPN and SVGIG (reference sequence). The CDR3 has 16 residues. CDR3 loop: CAWSVLMSSSTDTQYF. DNA for the CDR3: TGTGCCTGGAGTGTACTGATGAGCTCTAGCACAGATACGCAGTATTTT.

The V gene is TRBV27, the J gene TRBJ2-1; weak D call: TRBD1 (5 bases). Germline-derived CDR1 and CDR2 are MNHEY and SMNVEV (reference sequence). The CDR3 is 12 amino acids. The V end lost 5 bases, the J end lost 12 bases, and 14 bases lay between the germline ends. CDR3 DNA sequence: TGTGCCAGCAGTCCCCGTCAGGGTACGCAGTTCTTC. This encodes CASSPRQGTQFF.

The V gene is TRBV5-1, the J gene TRBJ2-7; D is unclear. The V and J ends lost 0 bases and 3 bases respectively, with 7 bases between them. CDR1 is SGHRS and CDR2 is YFSETQ in the germline V gene. This CDR3 contains 13 residues. The CDR3 here is CASSLALGYEQYF. Here the CDR3 DNA reads TGCGCCAGCAGCTTGGCCTTGGGCTACGAGCAGTACTTC.

The chain recombines TRBV30 with TRBJ1-6; D is unclear. The CDR3 has 10 residues. The ends were cut back, 1 base at V and 14 bases at J, with 6 bases in the middle. Germline loops: CDR1 GTSNPN, CDR2 SVGIG (reference sequence). In nucleotides, the CDR3 is TGTGCCTGGAGTGGAATCACCCTCCACTTT. It translates to CAWSGITLHF.

This clone has just one count. The rearrangement uses TRBV7-3 and TRBJ1-2, with a possible D match to TRBD1 (6 bases). Per the germline V gene, CDR1 is SGHTA and CDR2 is FQGTGA. This CDR3 spans 14 amino acids. Trimming removed 4 bases from V and 2 bases from J, with 11 bases in between. The CDR3, as DNA: TGTGCCAGCAGCTCGGGGGCGTCGAACTATGGCTACACCTTC. It yields the protein CASSSGASNYGYTF.

J is TRBJ1-2 and V is TRBV7-9, with 7 bases matching TRBD1. Germline V gives CDR1 SEHNR, CDR2 FQNEAQ (reference sequence). The junction had 12 bases not matched to a gene; V was cut back by 4 bases and J by 7 bases. The CDR3 spans 15 residues. The CDR3 nucleotides read TGTGCCAGCAGCTCCACCTTGACAGGGAAAGGTGGCTACACCTTC. It yields the protein CASSSTLTGKGGYTF.

The rearrangement links TRBV7-8 to TRBJ1-6; D is unresolved. Germline CDR1 and CDR2: SGHVS and FQNEAQ. V was cut by 1 base and J by 7 bases, with 11 bases left in between. This CDR3 region has 15 residues. The CDR3 protein is CASSLVNPQNSPLHF. In nucleotides, the CDR3 is TGTGCCAGCAGCTTAGTAAACCCCCAGAATTCACCCCTCCACTTT.

This clone was found once. The rearrangement joins TRBV4-2 to TRBJ2-3; D is unclear. V was trimmed by 0 bases and J by 0 bases, leaving 7 bases between them. This CDR3 has 15 residues. CDR1 LGHNA and CDR2 YNFKEQ come from the germline V gene. The CDR3, as DNA: TGTGCCAGCAGCCAAGATGAGGTGAGCACAGATACGCAGTATTTT. Residues: CASSQDEVSTDTQYF.